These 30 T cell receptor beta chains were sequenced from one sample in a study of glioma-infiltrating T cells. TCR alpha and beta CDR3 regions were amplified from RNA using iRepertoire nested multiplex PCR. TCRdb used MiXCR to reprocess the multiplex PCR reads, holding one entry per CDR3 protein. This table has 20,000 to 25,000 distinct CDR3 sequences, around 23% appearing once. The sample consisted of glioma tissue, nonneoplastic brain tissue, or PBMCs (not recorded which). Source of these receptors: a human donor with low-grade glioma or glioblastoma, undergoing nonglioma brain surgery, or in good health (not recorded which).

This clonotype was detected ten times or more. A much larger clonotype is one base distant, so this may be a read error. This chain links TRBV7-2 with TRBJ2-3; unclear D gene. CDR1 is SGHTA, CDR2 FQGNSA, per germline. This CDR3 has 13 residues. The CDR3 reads CARSLGLTDTQYF. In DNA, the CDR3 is TGTGCCCGCAGCTTAGGGTTGACAGATACGCAGTATTTT.

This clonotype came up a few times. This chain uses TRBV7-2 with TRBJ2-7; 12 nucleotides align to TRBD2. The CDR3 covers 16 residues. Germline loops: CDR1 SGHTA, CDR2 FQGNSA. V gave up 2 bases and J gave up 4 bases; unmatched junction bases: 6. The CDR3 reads CASSLTTSGGRYEQYF. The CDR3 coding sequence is TGTGCCAGCAGCTTAACAACTAGCGGGGGGCGATACGAGCAGTACTTC. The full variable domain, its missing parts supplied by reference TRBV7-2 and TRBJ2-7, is GAGVSQSPSNKVTEKGKDVELRCDPISGHTALYWYRQSLGQGLEFLIYFQGNSAPDKSGLPSDRFSAERTGGSVSTLTIQRTQQEDSAVYLCASSLTTSGGRYEQYFGPGTRLTVT.

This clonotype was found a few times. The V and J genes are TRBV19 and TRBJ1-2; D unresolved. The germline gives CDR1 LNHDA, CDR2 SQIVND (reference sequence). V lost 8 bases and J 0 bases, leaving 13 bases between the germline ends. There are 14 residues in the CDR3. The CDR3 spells CASLQTAANYGYTF. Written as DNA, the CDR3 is TGTGCCAGTCTCCAGACGGCAGCTAACTATGGCTACACCTTC.

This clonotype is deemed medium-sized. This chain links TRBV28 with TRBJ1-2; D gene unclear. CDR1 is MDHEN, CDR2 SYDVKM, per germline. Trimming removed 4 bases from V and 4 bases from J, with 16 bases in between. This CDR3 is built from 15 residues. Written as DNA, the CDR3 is TGTGCCAGCAGTTGGATCCTCGACAATCGCTATGGCTACACCTTC. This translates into CASSWILDNRYGYTF.

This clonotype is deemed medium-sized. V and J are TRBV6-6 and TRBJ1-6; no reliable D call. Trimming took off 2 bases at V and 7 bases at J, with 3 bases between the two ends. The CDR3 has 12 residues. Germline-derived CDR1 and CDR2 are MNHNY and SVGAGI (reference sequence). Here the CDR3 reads CASSYLNSPLHF. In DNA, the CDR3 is TGTGCCAGCAGTTACCTAAATTCACCCCTCCACTTT.

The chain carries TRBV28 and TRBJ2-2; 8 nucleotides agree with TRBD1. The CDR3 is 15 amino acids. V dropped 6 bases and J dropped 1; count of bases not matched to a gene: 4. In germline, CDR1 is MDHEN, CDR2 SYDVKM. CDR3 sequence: CASSDRGWNTGELFF. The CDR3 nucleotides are TGTGCCAGCAGCGACAGGGGCTGGAACACCGGGGAGCTGTTTTTT.

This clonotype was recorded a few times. Here the CDR3 reads CASSLEAYGGEAFF. In nucleotides, the CDR3 is TGTGCCAGCTCACTAGAGGCTTACGGAGGTGAAGCTTTCTTT. The J gene is TRBJ1-1, the V gene TRBV18; unclear D gene. Germline-derived CDR1 and CDR2 are KGHSH and LQKENI. The V end was cut by 4 bases, the J end by 7 bases, with 16 bases between. The CDR3 runs 14 residues.

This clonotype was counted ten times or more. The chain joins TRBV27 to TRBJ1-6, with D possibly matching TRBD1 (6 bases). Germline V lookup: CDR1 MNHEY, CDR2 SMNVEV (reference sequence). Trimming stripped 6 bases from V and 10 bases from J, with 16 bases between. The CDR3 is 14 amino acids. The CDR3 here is CASRSDSLRSPLHF. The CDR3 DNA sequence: TGTGCCAGCAGATCGGACAGTTTAAGGTCACCCCTCCACTTT.

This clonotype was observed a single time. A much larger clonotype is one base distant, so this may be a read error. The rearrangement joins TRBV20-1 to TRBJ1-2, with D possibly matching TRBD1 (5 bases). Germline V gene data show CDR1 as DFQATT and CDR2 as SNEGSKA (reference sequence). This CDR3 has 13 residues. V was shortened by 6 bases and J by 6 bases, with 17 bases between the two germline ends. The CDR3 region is CSAPDTARNGYTF. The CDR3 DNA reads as TGCAGTGCCCCGGACACGGCTCGAAATGGCTACACCTTC.

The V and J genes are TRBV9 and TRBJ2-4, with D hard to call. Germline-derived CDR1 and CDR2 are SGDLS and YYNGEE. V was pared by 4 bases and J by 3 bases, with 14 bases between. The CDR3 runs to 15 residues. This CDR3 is CASSPQGSGKNIQYF. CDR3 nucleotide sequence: TGTGCCAGCAGCCCCCAAGGGTCCGGCAAAAACATTCAGTACTTC.

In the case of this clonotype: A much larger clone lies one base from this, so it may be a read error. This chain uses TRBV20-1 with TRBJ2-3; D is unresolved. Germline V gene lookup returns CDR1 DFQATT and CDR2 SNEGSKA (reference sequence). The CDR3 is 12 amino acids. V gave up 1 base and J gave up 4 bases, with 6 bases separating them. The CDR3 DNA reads TGCAGTGCTAGAGCTAGGCCAGATACGCAGTATTTT. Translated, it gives CSARARPDTQYF.

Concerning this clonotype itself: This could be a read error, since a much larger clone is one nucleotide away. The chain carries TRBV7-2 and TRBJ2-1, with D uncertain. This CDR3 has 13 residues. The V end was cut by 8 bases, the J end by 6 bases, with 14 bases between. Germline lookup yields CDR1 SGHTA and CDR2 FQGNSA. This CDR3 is CASDLRAINEQFF. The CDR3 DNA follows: TGTGCCAGCGACCTCCGGGCCATCAATGAGCAGTTCTTC.

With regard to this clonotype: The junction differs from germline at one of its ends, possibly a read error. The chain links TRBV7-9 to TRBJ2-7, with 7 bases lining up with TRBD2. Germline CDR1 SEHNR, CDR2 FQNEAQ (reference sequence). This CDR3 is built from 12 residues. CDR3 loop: CARSSLRDYAYF. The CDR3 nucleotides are TGTGCCCGCAGTTCACTACGGGACTATGCATACTTC.

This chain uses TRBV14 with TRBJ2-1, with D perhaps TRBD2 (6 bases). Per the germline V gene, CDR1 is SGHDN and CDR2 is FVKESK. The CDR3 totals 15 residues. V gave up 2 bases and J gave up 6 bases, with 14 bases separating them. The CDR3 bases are TGTGCCAGCAGCCAAAGGCGGAGGGCGTTCAATGAGCAGTTCTTC. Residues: CASSQRRRAFNEQFF.

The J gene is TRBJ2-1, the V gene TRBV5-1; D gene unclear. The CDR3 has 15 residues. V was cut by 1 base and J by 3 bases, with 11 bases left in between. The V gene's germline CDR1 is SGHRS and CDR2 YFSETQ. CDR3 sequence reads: CASSLLSAYYNEQFF. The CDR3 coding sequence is TGCGCCAGCAGCTTGTTGTCAGCCTACTACAATGAGCAGTTCTTC.

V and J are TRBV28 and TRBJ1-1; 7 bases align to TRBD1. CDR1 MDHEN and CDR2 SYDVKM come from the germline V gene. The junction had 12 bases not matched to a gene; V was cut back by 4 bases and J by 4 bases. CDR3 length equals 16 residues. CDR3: CASSSPGGGVGTEAFF. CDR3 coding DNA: TGTGCCAGCAGTTCCCCAGGGGGGGGCGTGGGCACTGAAGCTTTCTTT.

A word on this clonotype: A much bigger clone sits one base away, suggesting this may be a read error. Here the CDR3 DNA reads TGTGCCATCAGGGGGAGAGGGGCTGAAGCTTTCTTT. Protein: CAIRGRGAEAFF. The chain is built from TRBV6-2 or TRBV6-3 and TRBJ1-1; TRBD1 matches 7 bases. The CDR3 is made up of 12 amino acids. Looked up from germline, CDR1 is MNHEY and CDR2 is SVGEGT. J lost 6 bases, V lost 10 bases, and 8 bases had no gene match.

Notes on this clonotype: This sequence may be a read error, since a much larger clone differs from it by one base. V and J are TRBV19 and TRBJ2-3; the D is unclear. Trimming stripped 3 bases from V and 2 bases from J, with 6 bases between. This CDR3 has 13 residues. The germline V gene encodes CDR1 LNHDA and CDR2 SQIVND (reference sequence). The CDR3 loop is CASSIADTDTQYF. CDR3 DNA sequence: TGTGCCAGTAGTATCGCGGACACAGATACGCAGTATTTT. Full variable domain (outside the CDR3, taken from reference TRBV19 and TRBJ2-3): DGGITQSPKYLFRKEGQNVTLSCEQNLNHDAMYWYRQDPGQGLRLIYYSQIVNDFQKGDIAEGYSVSREKKESFPLTVTSAQKNPTAFYLCASSIADTDTQYFGPGTRLTVL.

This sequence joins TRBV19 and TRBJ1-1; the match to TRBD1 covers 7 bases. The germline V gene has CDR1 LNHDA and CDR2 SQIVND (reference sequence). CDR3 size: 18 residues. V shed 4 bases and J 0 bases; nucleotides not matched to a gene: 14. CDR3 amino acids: CASSTAPIQGYMNTEAFF. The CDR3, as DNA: TGTGCCAGTAGTACGGCCCCTATACAGGGGTACATGAACACTGAAGCTTTCTTT.

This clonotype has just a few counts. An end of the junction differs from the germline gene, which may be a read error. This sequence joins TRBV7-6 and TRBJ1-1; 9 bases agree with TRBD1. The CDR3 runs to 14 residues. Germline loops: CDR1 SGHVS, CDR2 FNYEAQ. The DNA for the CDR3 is TGTGCCCGCAGCTTACAGGGGGCGAACACTGAAGCTTTCTTT. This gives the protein CARSLQGANTEAFF. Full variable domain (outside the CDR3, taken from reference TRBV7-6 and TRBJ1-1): GAGVSQSPRYKVTKRGQDVALRCDPISGHVSLYWYRQALGQGPEFLTYFNYEAQQDKSGLPNDRFSAERPEGSISTLTIQRTEQRDSAMYRCARSLQGANTEAFFGQGTRLTVV.

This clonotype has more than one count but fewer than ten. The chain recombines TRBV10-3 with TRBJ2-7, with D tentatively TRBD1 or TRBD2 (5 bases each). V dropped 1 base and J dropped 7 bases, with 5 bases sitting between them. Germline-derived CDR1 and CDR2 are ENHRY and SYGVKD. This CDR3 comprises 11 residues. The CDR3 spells CAISEWGEQYF. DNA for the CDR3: TGTGCCATCAGTGAGTGGGGGGAGCAGTACTTC.

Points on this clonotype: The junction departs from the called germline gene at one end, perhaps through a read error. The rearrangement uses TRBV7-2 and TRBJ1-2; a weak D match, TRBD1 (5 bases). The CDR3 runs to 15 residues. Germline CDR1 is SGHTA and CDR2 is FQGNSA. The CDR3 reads CANSQRGVTGPYGTF. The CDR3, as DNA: TGTGCCAACAGCCAGCGGGGGGTTACAGGTCCCTATGGCACCTTC.

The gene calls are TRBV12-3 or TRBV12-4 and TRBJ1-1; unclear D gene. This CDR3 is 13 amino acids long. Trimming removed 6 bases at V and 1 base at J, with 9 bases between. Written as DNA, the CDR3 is TGTGCCAGCAGCTCTGCTCGGAACACTGAAGCTTTCTTT. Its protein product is CASSSARNTEAFF.

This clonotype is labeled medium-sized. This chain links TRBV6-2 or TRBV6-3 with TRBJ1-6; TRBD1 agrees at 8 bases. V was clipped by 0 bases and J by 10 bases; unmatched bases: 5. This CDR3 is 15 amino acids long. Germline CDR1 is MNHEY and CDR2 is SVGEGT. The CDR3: CASSYSGQGGSPLHF. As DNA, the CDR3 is TGTGCCAGCAGTTACTCAGGACAGGGTGGATCACCCCTCCACTTT.

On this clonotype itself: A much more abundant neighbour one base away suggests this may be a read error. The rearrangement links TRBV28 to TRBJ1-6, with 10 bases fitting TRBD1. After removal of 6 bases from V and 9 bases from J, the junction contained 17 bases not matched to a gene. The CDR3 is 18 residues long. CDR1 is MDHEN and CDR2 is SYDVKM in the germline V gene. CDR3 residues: CASSFTPGTGEESSPLHF. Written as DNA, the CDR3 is TGTGCCAGCAGCTTCACCCCCGGGACAGGGGAAGAAAGTTCACCCCTCCACTTT.

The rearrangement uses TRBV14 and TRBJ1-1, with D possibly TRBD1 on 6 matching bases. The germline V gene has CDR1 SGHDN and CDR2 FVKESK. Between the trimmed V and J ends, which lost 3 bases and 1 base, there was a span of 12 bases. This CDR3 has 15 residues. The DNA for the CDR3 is TGTGCCAGCAGCCATACCGGGACAACGAACACTGAAGCTTTCTTT. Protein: CASSHTGTTNTEAFF.

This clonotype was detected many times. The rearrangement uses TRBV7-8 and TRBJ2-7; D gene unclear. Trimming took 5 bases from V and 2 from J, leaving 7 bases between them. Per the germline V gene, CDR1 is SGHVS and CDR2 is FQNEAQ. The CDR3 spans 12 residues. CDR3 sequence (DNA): TGTGCCAGCAGCCTCCCCCCCTACGAGCAGTACTTC. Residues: CASSLPPYEQYF.

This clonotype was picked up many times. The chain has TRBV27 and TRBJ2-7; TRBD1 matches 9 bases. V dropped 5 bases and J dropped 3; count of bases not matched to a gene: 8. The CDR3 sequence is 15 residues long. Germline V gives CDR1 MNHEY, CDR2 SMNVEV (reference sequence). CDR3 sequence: CASSMAGTGNYEQYF. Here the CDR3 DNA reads TGTGCCAGCAGTATGGCCGGGACAGGGAACTACGAGCAGTACTTC.

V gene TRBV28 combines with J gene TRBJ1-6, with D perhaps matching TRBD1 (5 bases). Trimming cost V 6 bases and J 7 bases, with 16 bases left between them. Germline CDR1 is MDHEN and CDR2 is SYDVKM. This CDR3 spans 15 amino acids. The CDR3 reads CASSSLGAANSPLHF. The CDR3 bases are TGTGCCAGCAGCTCCCTTGGGGCAGCGAATTCACCCCTCCACTTT.

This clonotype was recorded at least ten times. The DNA of the CDR3 is TGTGCCAGCAGTTCATCCGGGACAGGAGGCGAGCAGTACTTC. Amino acids: CASSSSGTGGEQYF. The V call is TRBV6-1, the J call TRBJ2-7; 8 positions match TRBD1. Germline CDR1 is MNHNS and CDR2 is SASEGT. After removal of 5 bases from V and 6 bases from J, the junction contained 9 bases not matched to a gene. The CDR3 length is 14 residues.